Presented here are 20 T cell receptor beta chains from one specimen sequenced in a study of T cell repertoires in aging, cancer and after chemotherapy. Amplification of TCR beta used genomic DNA extracted from peripheral blood. A mixed TRB-A/B primer pool amplified rearranged TRB by multiplex touch-down PCR. TCRdb called the multiplex PCR reads again in MiXCR, with one record for every CDR3 protein. This sample has about 17,000 distinct CDR3 sequences, with about 50% found just once. The sequencing sample was made of blood. These receptor sequences come from a human donor in good health.

CDR3 nucleotides: TGTGCCAGCAGTGCTCCGGAGGACGAGCAGTACTTC. The encoded protein is CASSAPEDEQYF. This chain joins TRBV6-1 and TRBJ2-7, with D perhaps matching TRBD2 (5 bases). This CDR3 contains 12 residues. The ends were cut back, 4 bases at V and 5 bases at J, with 9 bases in the middle. Per the germline V gene, CDR1 is MNHNS and CDR2 is SASEGT.

This clonotype came up a few times. This chain joins TRBV13 and TRBJ2-2; D unclear. Trimming took 0 bases from V and 5 from J, leaving 7 bases between them. The CDR3 totals 14 residues. From germline, CDR1 is PRHDT and CDR2 FYEKMQ (reference sequence). CDR3 in amino acids: CASSLGGTTGELFF. CDR3 nucleotides: TGTGCCAGCAGCTTAGGGGGAACTACCGGGGAGCTGTTTTTT.

This clonotype was detected only once. The chain joins TRBV19 to TRBJ2-7, with a tentative D call TRBD2 (6 bases). This CDR3 is 15 amino acids long. CDR1 and CDR2 (germline): LNHDA, SQIVND (reference sequence). V lost 3 bases to trimming and J lost 3 bases, with 15 bases between them. As DNA, the CDR3 is TGTGCCAGTAGTATTAGCGGCGGCTCCCTCTACGAGCAGTACTTC. This encodes CASSISGGSLYEQYF.

The genes are TRBV18 and TRBJ2-3; 7 bases agree with TRBD1. Germline V gene sequence: CDR1 KGHSH, CDR2 LQKENI. With V trimmed by 8 bases and J by 1 base, 12 bases remained unmatched. CDR3 length: 16 residues. CDR3 sequence reads: CASPTQGLRGTDTQYF. In DNA, the CDR3 is TGTGCCAGCCCGACACAGGGGCTTAGGGGCACAGATACGCAGTATTTT.

The V gene is TRBV19, the J gene TRBJ1-5; the match to TRBD1 covers 8 bases. J was trimmed by 2 bases and V by 8 bases; bases with no gene match: 5. CDR3 length: 14 residues. Germline V lookup: CDR1 LNHDA, CDR2 SQIVND (reference sequence). CDR3 bases: TGTGCCAGTGGACAGGGATGGGGCAATCAGCCCCAGCATTTT. This gives the protein CASGQGWGNQPQHF.

The V and J genes are TRBV6-4 and TRBJ2-5; D gene uncertain. Germline loops: CDR1 MRHNA, CDR2 SNTAGT. The CDR3 extends over 11 amino acids. The V end was cut by 4 bases, the J end by 2 bases, with 2 bases between. The CDR3 loop reads CASSAQETQYF. The CDR3 nucleotides read TGTGCCAGCAGTGCACAAGAGACCCAGTACTTC.

This chain links TRBV19 with TRBJ2-5, with TRBD2 matching over 9 bases. CDR1 and CDR2 (germline): LNHDA, SQIVND (reference sequence). This CDR3 is 14 amino acids long. Trimming took 5 bases from V and 3 from J; bases not matched to a gene: 4. The CDR3 loop is CASSSSGRKETQYF. CDR3 in DNA: TGTGCCAGTAGTTCCAGCGGGAGGAAAGAGACCCAGTACTTC. Together with reference TRBV19 and TRBJ2-5, the CDR3 gives the full variable domain: DGGITQSPKYLFRKEGQNVTLSCEQNLNHDAMYWYRQDPGQGLRLIYYSQIVNDFQKGDIAEGYSVSREKKESFPLTVTSAQKNPTAFYLCASSSSGRKETQYFGPGTRLLVL.

V and J are TRBV5-6 and TRBJ2-3; 10 nucleotides match TRBD2. Germline CDR1 reads SGHDT; CDR2 reads YYEEEE. CDR3 length: 15 residues. Germline trimming cut 3 bases from V and 2 bases from J; bases unmatched to any gene: 3. The CDR3 nucleotides are TGTGCCAGCAGCTCGAGCGGGAGGGCCACAGATACGCAGTATTTT. This sequence encodes CASSSSGRATDTQYF.

CDR3 region: CSADTDTQYF. The DNA of the CDR3 is TGCAGCGCCGACACAGATACGCAGTATTTT. J is TRBJ2-3 and V is TRBV29-1, with unresolved D. The CDR3 is made up of 10 amino acids. Trimming took 7 bases from V and 2 from J, leaving 4 bases between them. CDR1 SQVTM and CDR2 ANQGSEA come from the germline V gene.

This clonotype has more than one count but fewer than ten. V is TRBV29-1 and J is TRBJ1-2; perhaps TRBD1 as D (6 bases). The CDR3 consists of 12 residues. Deletions cut 7 bases from V and 4 bases from J, with 13 bases between. Germline V gives CDR1 SQVTM, CDR2 ANQGSEA. The CDR3 spells CSGGQGTYGYTF. CDR3 sequence (DNA): TGCAGCGGGGGGCAGGGAACCTATGGCTACACCTTC.

This clonotype was detected a few times. The rearrangement uses TRBV19 and TRBJ2-1; a weak D match, TRBD2 (5 bases). Trimming stripped 3 bases from V and 5 bases from J, with 20 bases between. This CDR3 region has 17 residues. The germline V gene encodes CDR1 LNHDA and CDR2 SQIVND (reference sequence). CDR3 sequence: CASSMAIALVSDNEQFF. CDR3 nucleotide sequence: TGTGCCAGTAGTATGGCGATAGCGTTGGTATCGGACAATGAGCAGTTCTTC. The full variable domain, in which reference TRBV19 and TRBJ2-1 provide the parts outside the CDR3, is DGGITQSPKYLFRKEGQNVTLSCEQNLNHDAMYWYRQDPGQGLRLIYYSQIVNDFQKGDIAEGYSVSREKKESFPLTVTSAQKNPTAFYLCASSMAIALVSDNEQFFGPGTRLTVL.

CDR3: CASSLRTSGRSYEQYF. CDR3 in DNA: TGTGCCAGCAGCTTAAGGACTAGCGGGAGGTCCTACGAGCAGTACTTC. The chain links TRBV13 to TRBJ2-7; 14 bases are shared with TRBD2. CDR1 and CDR2 from the germline V gene are PRHDT and FYEKMQ (reference sequence). The CDR3 totals 16 residues. V shed 2 bases, J shed 1 base, and the junction held 1 base outside the gene matches.

CDR3 DNA sequence: TGTGCCCGTAAAGTCGACGGGGGCCAAGAGACCCAGTACTTC. Its protein product is CARKVDGGQETQYF. V and J are TRBV30 and TRBJ2-5; TRBD2 might be the D (6 bases). The CDR3 contains 14 residues. Germline lookup yields CDR1 GTSNPN and CDR2 SVGIG (reference sequence). V shed 8 bases and J shed 1 base, with 17 bases lying between them.

The sample holds a few counts of this clonotype. The rearrangement links TRBV19 to TRBJ1-1, with 8 bases fitting TRBD1. The trim removed 3 bases at V and 4 bases at J, leaving 4 bases unmatched. This CDR3 has 14 amino acids. Germline V CDR1 and CDR2: LNHDA, SQIVND (reference sequence). CDR3 DNA sequence: TGTGCCAGTAGTATCCTAACAGGGGGCACTGAAGCTTTCTTT. Protein sequence: CASSILTGGTEAFF.

The chain combines TRBV5-4 with TRBJ2-1; 11 nucleotides line up with TRBD2. Unmatched junction bases numbered 2, after V lost 5 bases and J lost 4 bases. The CDR3 has 14 residues. CDR1 SGHNT and CDR2 YYREEE come from the germline V gene (reference sequence). The CDR3 sequence: CASRLAGAYNEQFF. CDR3 bases: TGTGCCAGCAGACTAGCGGGAGCGTACAATGAGCAGTTCTTC.

This chain's CDR3 is CASSLGGGRETQYF. The CDR3 nucleotides are TGTGCCAGCAGTTTAGGGGGCGGGCGAGAGACCCAGTACTTC. V usage is TRBV12-3 or TRBV12-4 and J usage is TRBJ2-5; D tentatively fits TRBD1 or TRBD2 (5 bases each). Trimming pared 1 base from V and 4 bases from J, leaving 10 bases between. CDR3 length equals 14 residues.

This clonotype occurred a few times. The chain uses TRBV7-2 and TRBJ2-1; possible D gene TRBD2, 6 bases. Germline lookup yields CDR1 SGHTA and CDR2 FQGNSA. V shed 5 bases and J shed 3 bases, with 11 bases lying between them. The CDR3 is 14 residues long. CDR3 amino acids: CASSGNSGYNEQFF. The CDR3 bases are TGTGCCAGCAGCGGGAATAGCGGCTACAATGAGCAGTTCTTC.

The V call is TRBV5-4, the J call TRBJ2-2; D gene uncertain. CDR3 length: 13 amino acids. From germline, CDR1 is SGHNT and CDR2 YYREEE (reference sequence). Trimming stripped 3 bases from V and 6 bases from J, with 9 bases between. The CDR3: CASSSNGAGELFF. The CDR3 DNA reads as TGTGCCAGCAGCTCCAATGGGGCCGGGGAGCTGTTTTTT.

This clonotype was seen a handful of times. The V gene is TRBV30, the J gene TRBJ1-5; 7 bases line up with TRBD1. V lost 2 bases and J lost 7; bases outside the gene matches: 11. The V gene's germline CDR1 is GTSNPN and CDR2 SVGIG (reference sequence). This CDR3 comprises 15 residues. Here the CDR3 reads CAWSSLDRAMQPQHF. CDR3 nucleotides: TGTGCCTGGAGTTCCTTAGACAGGGCCATGCAGCCCCAGCATTTT.

This clonotype ranks as large. The chain uses TRBV6-5 and TRBJ2-3; no firm D call. The V end lost 0 bases, the J end lost 7 bases, and 8 bases lay between the germline ends. Germline values: CDR1 MNHEY, CDR2 SVGAGI. There are 13 residues in the CDR3. The CDR3 region is CASSYSARNTQYF. CDR3 DNA: TGTGCCAGCAGTTACTCAGCCAGGAATACGCAGTATTTT.